This entry lists 19 T cell receptor beta chains sequenced from one sample in a study of blood T cell repertoires in COVID-19. The method was immunoSEQ multiplex PCR; TCRdb's version includes in-frame clones alone and lacks a portion of them. The top ten hold nearly 0.55% of the sample, which has some 180,000 clones, 90% seen once. Sequenced sample: peripheral blood. These receptor sequences come from a man between 50 and 59 years old with acute or convalescent COVID-19.

The J gene is TRBJ2-5, the V gene TRBV13; D may match TRBD1 or TRBD2 (6 bases each). V gave up 9 bases and J gave up 8 bases, with 22 bases separating them. The CDR3 runs 14 residues. In germline, CDR1 is PRHDT, CDR2 FYEKMQ (reference sequence). The CDR3, as DNA: TGTGCCAGTAGCGGACAGACAATAAAGAGAACCCAGTACTTC. Translation: CASSGQTIKRTQYF.

The chain combines TRBV21-1 with TRBJ2-1; the D call of TRBD2 is as the table states it, not checked on the DNA. TRBV21-1 is shown as a pseudogene. The CDR3 has 17 residues. The CDR3 protein is CASSKAPPSVTYNEQFF. CDR3 nucleotide sequence: TGTGCCAGCAGCAAAGCTCCCCCGAGCGTAACCTACAATGAGCAGTTCTTC.

This chain joins TRBV5-1 and TRBJ1-5; 11 bases line up with TRBD1. V gave up 0 bases and J gave up 11 bases; unmatched junction bases: 10. CDR3 size: 16 residues. Germline V gene lookup returns CDR1 SGHRS and CDR2 YFSETQ. Here the CDR3 reads CASSLVGGQGATAQHF. In DNA form, the CDR3 reads TGCGCCAGCAGCTTGGTAGGAGGACAGGGGGCTACTGCCCAGCATTTT.

This clone came up many times. The gene calls are TRBV11-2 and TRBJ1-1; no reliable D call. The CDR3 has 14 amino acids. Germline V gene lookup returns CDR1 SGHAT and CDR2 FQNNGV. V lost 1 base, J lost 1 base, and 7 bases lay in between. The CDR3 coding sequence is TGTGCCAGCAGCTTAGTGTCAGGGAACACTGAAGCTTTCTTT. The encoded protein is CASSLVSGNTEAFF.

This clone was seen just once. The chain joins TRBV5-1 to TRBJ2-2, with D perhaps TRBD2 (5 bases). The length of the CDR3 is 17 residues. Germline V gene lookup returns CDR1 SGHRS and CDR2 YFSETQ. V lost 5 bases, J lost 0 bases, and 17 bases lay in between. The CDR3 spells CASRGVTQWTNTGELFF. The CDR3 DNA sequence: TGCGCCAGCAGGGGAGTGACACAATGGACGAACACCGGGGAGCTGTTTTTT.

The rearrangement joins TRBV7-8 to TRBJ2-7; 9 bases are a match to TRBD2. V was clipped by 3 bases and J by 8 bases; unmatched bases: 11. Germline CDR1 SGHVS, CDR2 FQNEAQ. This CDR3 has 15 residues. The DNA for the CDR3 is TGTGCCAGCAGCTTTCGGACTAGCGACCCGGGCAAGCAGTACTTC. It encodes CASSFRTSDPGKQYF. The complete variable domain, with remaining parts taken from reference TRBV7-8 and TRBJ2-7, reads GAGVSQSPRYKVAKRGQDVALRCDPISGHVSLFWYQQALGQGPEFLTYFQNEAQLDKSGLPSDRFFAERPEGSVSTLKIQRTQQEDSAVYLCASSFRTSDPGKQYFGPGTRLTVT.

This chain connects TRBV28 to TRBJ1-4; 10 nucleotides line up with TRBD1. The V segment lost 3 bases and the J segment 0 bases; nucleotides outside the gene matches: 4. CDR3 length: 17 amino acids. Germline V gives CDR1 MDHEN, CDR2 SYDVKM. CDR3 sequence (DNA): TGTGCCAGCAGTTTCGAGGGACAGGGGACAACTAATGAAAAACTGTTTTTT. It specifies CASSFEGQGTTNEKLFF.

This chain uses TRBV7-3 with TRBJ2-2; 9 bases line up with TRBD1. The CDR3 totals 15 residues. Germline V CDR1 and CDR2: SGHTA, FQGTGA. The V and J ends lost 4 bases and 3 bases, in that order; junction bases with no gene match: 3. The CDR3: CASSSQGAYTGELFF. The CDR3 nucleotides read TGTGCCAGCAGCTCACAGGGGGCATACACCGGGGAGCTGTTTTTT.

This chain uses TRBV28 with TRBJ2-2, with 7 bases fitting TRBD1. The ends lost 4 bases at V and 3 bases at J; junction bases unmatched: 5. The CDR3 spans 15 residues. Germline V gives CDR1 MDHEN, CDR2 SYDVKM. CDR3 loop: CASSSPGQYTGELFF. In nucleotides, the CDR3 is TGTGCCAGCAGTTCGCCGGGACAGTACACCGGGGAGCTGTTTTTT.

DNA of the CDR3: TGTGCCAGCAGCTTTCTAGCGGGAGGGCCCTACGAGCAGTACTTC. As protein: CASSFLAGGPYEQYF. V gene TRBV7-2 combines with J gene TRBJ2-7, with 12 bases fitting TRBD2. The germline V gene encodes CDR1 SGHTA and CDR2 FQGNSA. This CDR3 comprises 15 residues. The V gene end was trimmed by 3 bases and the J gene end by 2 bases; junction bases not matched to a gene: 2. Filled out from reference TRBV7-2 and TRBJ2-7, the complete variable domain reads GAGVSQSPSNKVTEKGKDVELRCDPISGHTALYWYRQSLGQGLEFLIYFQGNSAPDKSGLPSDRFSAERTGGSVSTLTIQRTQQEDSAVYLCASSFLAGGPYEQYFGPGTRLTVT.

The rearrangement joins TRBV5-4 to TRBJ2-5, with D perhaps matching TRBD1 (5 bases). Deletions cut 0 bases from V and 5 bases from J, with 8 bases between. Per germline, CDR1 SGHNT and CDR2 YYREEE (reference sequence). CDR3 length: 13 residues. The CDR3 protein is CASSLGQGETQYF. The DNA for the CDR3 is TGTGCCAGCAGCTTGGGTCAGGGTGAGACCCAGTACTTC.

The chain carries TRBV27 and TRBJ2-2; no clear D. Germline V lookup: CDR1 MNHEY, CDR2 SMNVEV (reference sequence). V shed 4 bases and J shed 0 bases, with 9 bases lying between them. CDR3 length: 15 amino acids. The CDR3 here is CASSSTQTNTGELFF. For the CDR3, the DNA is TGTGCCAGCAGTTCGACACAAACGAACACCGGGGAGCTGTTTTTT.

This clone was detected only a few times. This chain uses TRBV4-1 with TRBJ1-1; 7 nucleotides line up with TRBD1. This CDR3 is 16 amino acids long. V lost 1 base, J lost 4 bases, and 9 bases stayed unmatched. Germline CDR1 reads MGHRA; CDR2 reads YSYEKL. The CDR3 loop reads CASSQAGGGFGTEAFF. DNA of the CDR3: TGCGCCAGCAGCCAAGCGGGAGGGGGCTTCGGCACTGAAGCTTTCTTT.

Here the CDR3 DNA reads TGTGCCAGCTCACCCGGGGGTTACGATGCAACTAATGAAAAACTGTTTTTT. Its protein product is CASSPGGYDATNEKLFF. J is TRBJ1-4 and V is TRBV18, with a weak D call TRBD1 (5 bases). Germline CDR1 KGHSH, CDR2 LQKENI. The V and J ends lost 3 bases and 0 bases respectively, with 14 bases between them. There are 17 residues in the CDR3.

The chain uses TRBV12-3 or TRBV12-4 and TRBJ2-1; D is ambiguous. Trimming shortened V by 8 bases and J by 6 bases, and 8 bases separated the two germline ends. The CDR3 is made up of 11 amino acids. Written as DNA, the CDR3 is TGTGCCAGCGCGTTTTCCAATGAGCAGTTCTTC. It is translated as CASAFSNEQFF.

This clone was counted a single time. The chain employs TRBV9 and TRBJ2-7; 8 bases agree with TRBD2. V gave up 0 bases and J gave up 5 bases; unmatched junction bases: 7. Germline values: CDR1 SGDLS, CDR2 YYNGEE. This CDR3 is built from 15 residues. CDR3 in DNA: TGTGCCAGCAGCGTAGAGGCTAGCGGGTCGGACGAGCAGTACTTC. This codes for CASSVEASGSDEQYF. Using reference TRBV9 and TRBJ2-7 for the parts outside the CDR3, the full variable domain is DSGVTQTPKHLITATGQRVTLRCSPRSGDLSVYWYQQSLDQGLQFLIQYYNGEERAKGNILERFSAQQFPDLHSELNLSSLELGDSALYFCASSVEASGSDEQYFGPGTRLTVT.

This chain uses TRBV7-9 with TRBJ1-5, with 7 positions matching TRBD1. Germline V gives CDR1 SEHNR, CDR2 FQNEAQ (reference sequence). This CDR3 region has 14 residues. V shed 8 bases, J shed 3 bases, and the junction held 7 bases outside the gene matches. In nucleotides, the CDR3 is TGTGCCAGCGCCCAACAGGGGATCAATCAGCCCCAGCATTTT. It is translated as CASAQQGINQPQHF.

The V call is TRBV27, the J call TRBJ2-3; 7 bases are shared with TRBD2. The germline V gene has CDR1 MNHEY and CDR2 SMNVEV (reference sequence). J lost 5 bases, V lost 5 bases, and 10 bases had no gene match. CDR3 size: 15 residues. The CDR3 bases are TGTGCCAGCAGTCTTCAGCGGGGAGTAATAGATACGCAGTATTTT. It encodes CASSLQRGVIDTQYF.

This clone was counted between two and nine times. The chain has TRBV2 and TRBJ1-3, with 8 positions matching TRBD1. Germline loops: CDR1 SNHLY, CDR2 FYNNEI. V lost 4 bases to trimming and J lost 0 bases; unmatched junction nucleotides: 5. This CDR3 region has 16 residues. The CDR3 reads CASSGGTGRSGNTIYF. CDR3 bases: TGTGCCAGCAGTGGGGGGACAGGACGCTCTGGAAACACCATATATTTT.